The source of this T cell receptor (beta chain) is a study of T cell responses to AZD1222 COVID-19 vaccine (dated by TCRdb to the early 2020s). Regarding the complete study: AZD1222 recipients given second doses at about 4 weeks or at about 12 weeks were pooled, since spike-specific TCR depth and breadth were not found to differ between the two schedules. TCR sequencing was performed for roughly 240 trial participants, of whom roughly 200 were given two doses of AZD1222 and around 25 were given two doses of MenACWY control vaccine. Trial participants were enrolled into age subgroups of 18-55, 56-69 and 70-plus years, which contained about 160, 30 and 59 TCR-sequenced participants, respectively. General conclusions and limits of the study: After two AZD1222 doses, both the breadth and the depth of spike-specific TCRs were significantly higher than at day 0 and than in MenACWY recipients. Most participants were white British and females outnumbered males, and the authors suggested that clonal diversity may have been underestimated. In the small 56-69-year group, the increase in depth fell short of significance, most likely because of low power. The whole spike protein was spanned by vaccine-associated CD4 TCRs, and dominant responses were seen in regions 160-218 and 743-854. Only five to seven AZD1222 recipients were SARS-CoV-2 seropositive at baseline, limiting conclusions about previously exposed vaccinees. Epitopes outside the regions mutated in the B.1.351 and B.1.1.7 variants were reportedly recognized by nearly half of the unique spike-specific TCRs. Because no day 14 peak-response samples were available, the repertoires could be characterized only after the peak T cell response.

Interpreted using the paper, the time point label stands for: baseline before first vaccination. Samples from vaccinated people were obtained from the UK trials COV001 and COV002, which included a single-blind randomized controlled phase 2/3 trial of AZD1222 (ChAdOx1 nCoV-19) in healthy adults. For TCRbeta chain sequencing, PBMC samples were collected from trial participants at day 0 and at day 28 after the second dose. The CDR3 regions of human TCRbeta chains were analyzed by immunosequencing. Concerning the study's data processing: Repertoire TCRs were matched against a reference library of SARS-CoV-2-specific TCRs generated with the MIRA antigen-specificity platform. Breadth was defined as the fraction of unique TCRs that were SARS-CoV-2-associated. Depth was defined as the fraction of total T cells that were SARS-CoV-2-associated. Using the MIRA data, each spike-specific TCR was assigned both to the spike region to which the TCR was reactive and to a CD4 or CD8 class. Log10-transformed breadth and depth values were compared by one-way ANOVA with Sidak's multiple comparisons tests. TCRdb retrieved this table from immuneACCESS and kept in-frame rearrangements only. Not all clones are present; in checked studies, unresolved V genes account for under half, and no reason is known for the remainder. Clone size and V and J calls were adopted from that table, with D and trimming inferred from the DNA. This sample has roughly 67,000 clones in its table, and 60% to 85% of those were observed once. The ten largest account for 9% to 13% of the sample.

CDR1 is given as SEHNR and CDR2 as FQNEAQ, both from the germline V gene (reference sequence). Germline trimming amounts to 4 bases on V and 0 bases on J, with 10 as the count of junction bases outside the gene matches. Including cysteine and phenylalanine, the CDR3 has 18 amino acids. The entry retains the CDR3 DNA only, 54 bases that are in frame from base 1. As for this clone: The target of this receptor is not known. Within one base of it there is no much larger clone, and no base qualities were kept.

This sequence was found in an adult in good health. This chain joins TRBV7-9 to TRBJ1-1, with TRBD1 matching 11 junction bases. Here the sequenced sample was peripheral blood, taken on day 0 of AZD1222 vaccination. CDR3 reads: CASSSEGTGGDMNTEAFF. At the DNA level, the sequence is TGTGCCAGCAGCTCAGAGGGGACAGGGGGGGATATGAACACTGAAGCTTTCTTT.